This is a list of T cell receptor beta chains from one sample in a study of cytomegalovirus exposure and HLA in healthy donors. TCRdb's table, derived via immunoSEQ multiplex PCR, lists solely in-frame clones and lacks some. The table has 55,000 to 90,000 clones, about 80% seen once; the top ten hold 6.3%. The sequenced material came from PBMCs. The receptors were gathered from a man aged 50-59 years in good health and CMV-seronegative. CDR3s include the opening cysteine and the closing phenylalanine or tryptophan. D genes are given only for firm matches. The size of a clone is reported for some rows only, either as once, few or many, or as a class for expanded clones.

J	size	V	D	CDR3	DNA
TRBJ2-7	NA	TRBV10-3	TRBD1	CAISETKRDRGSYEQYF	TGTGCCATCAGTGAGACAAAAAGGGACAGGGGCTCCTACGAGCAGTACTTC
TRBJ1-1	NA	TRBV18	NA	CASSPFVEGTEAFF	TGTGCCAGCTCACCATTCGTCGAGGGCACTGAAGCTTTCTTT
TRBJ1-5	few	TRBV28	TRBD1	CASSPGTGDNQPQHF	TGTGCCAGCAGCCCCGGGACAGGGGACAATCAGCCCCAGCATTTT
TRBJ1-2	NA	TRBV30	NA	CAWSPQPGANYGYTF	TGTGCCTGGAGCCCTCAGCCGGGAGCTAACTATGGCTACACCTTC
TRBJ1-1	NA	TRBV20-1	TRBD1	CSASTGAEAFF	TGCAGTGCTAGTACAGGGGCTGAAGCTTTCTTT
TRBJ1-1	NA	TRBV9	NA	CASSPRLGGNTEAFF	TGTGCCAGCAGCCCGAGGCTAGGGGGAAACACTGAAGCTTTCTTT
TRBJ2-5	NA	TRBV12-5	NA	CASGWHMQETQYF	TGTGCTAGTGGTTGGCACATGCAAGAGACCCAGTACTTC
TRBJ2-3	NA	TRBV7-9	TRBD2	CASSFAGLITDTQYF	TGTGCCAGCAGCTTCGCGGGACTAATCACAGATACGCAGTATTTT
TRBJ1-5	once	TRBV9	NA	CASSGGQVSNQPQHF	TGTGCCAGCAGCGGGGGCCAGGTTAGCAATCAGCCCCAGCATTTT
TRBJ2-1	NA	TRBV4-3	TRBD2	CASSQGTSGTSEQFF	TGCGCCAGCAGCCAAGGGACTAGCGGGACATCAGAGCAGTTCTTC
TRBJ1-1	NA	TRBV25-1	NA	CASSDLGGVAEAFF	TGTGCCAGCAGTGACCTCGGGGGAGTAGCCGAAGCTTTCTTT
TRBJ2-3	NA	TRBV15	NA	CATSRVGGKADTQYF	TGTGCCACCAGCAGAGTTGGGGGGAAGGCAGATACGCAGTATTTT
TRBJ2-2	NA	TRBV5-1	NA	CASSPEGSGELFF	TGCGCCAGCAGCCCGGAGGGGTCCGGGGAGCTGTTTTTT
TRBJ1-2	NA	TRBV30	NA	CAWRTVNYGYTF	TGTGCCTGGAGGACAGTGAACTATGGCTACACCTTC
TRBJ1-2	few	TRBV30	TRBD1	CAWTMTGTYGYTF	TGTGCCTGGACCATGACAGGGACATATGGCTACACCTTC
TRBJ2-3	NA	TRBV2	TRBD1	CASKQGARTDTQYF	TGTGCCAGCAAACAGGGGGCTCGCACAGATACGCAGTATTTT
TRBJ1-2	NA	TRBV6-5	NA	CASHKQVGWGYTF	TGTGCCAGCCATAAACAGGTCGGATGGGGCTACACCTTC
TRBJ2-3	NA	TRBV19	TRBD2	CASSMRREVITDTQYF	TGTGCCAGTAGTATGCGGCGGGAGGTGATAACAGATACGCAGTATTTT
TRBJ1-1	NA	TRBV25-1	TRBD1	CASPQGGNTEAFF	TGTGCCAGCCCCCAGGGGGGAAACACTGAAGCTTTCTTT
TRBJ1-1	NA	TRBV7-9	TRBD1	CASSFAGTVDTEAFF	TGTGCCAGCAGCTTTGCCGGGACAGTAGACACTGAAGCTTTCTTT
TRBJ2-1	NA	TRBV11-3	TRBD2	CASSATSSSYNEQFF	TGTGCCAGCAGCGCGACTAGCTCGTCCTACAATGAGCAGTTCTTC
TRBJ2-1	NA	TRBV7-2	NA	CASSLVGGADEQFF	TGTGCCAGCAGCTTAGTTGGGGGGGCGGATGAGCAGTTCTTC
TRBJ1-5	NA	TRBV7-7	NA	CASSLYSTGSNQPQHF	TGTGCTAGCAGCTTATACTCCACAGGGAGCAATCAGCCCCAGCATTTT
TRBJ2-5	NA	TRBV7-8	NA	CASSSRNVAAETQYF	TGTGCCAGCAGCTCCCGGAACGTAGCGGCAGAGACCCAGTACTTC
TRBJ2-2	once	TRBV4-3	TRBD2	CASSQDLPTSGNTGELFF	TGCGCCAGCAGCCAAGATCTACCCACTAGCGGGAACACCGGGGAGCTGTTTTTT
TRBJ2-2	few	TRBV5-4	NA	CASSSGGGSSGGELFF	TGTGCCAGCAGCTCCGGGGGCGGGAGTTCAGGCGGGGAGCTGTTTTTT
TRBJ1-1	NA	TRBV28	NA	CASSARQVNTEAFF	TGTGCCAGCAGTGCTCGACAGGTGAACACTGAAGCTTTCTTT
TRBJ2-1	NA	TRBV11-3	TRBD2	CASSLEGRGSYNEQFF	TGTGCCAGCAGCTTGGAGGGGAGGGGATCCTACAATGAGCAGTTCTTC
TRBJ1-4	NA	TRBV6-4	NA	CASSDPICHKQVKLFF	TGTGCCAGCAGTGACCCGATATGTCATAAGCAAGTAAAACTGTTTTTT
TRBJ2-1	NA	TRBV30	NA	CAWTVYNEQFF	TGTGCCTGGACAGTCTACAATGAGCAGTTCTTC
TRBJ1-3	few	TRBV7-2	NA	CASSSAGYTIYF	TGTGCCAGCAGCTCGGCAGGGTACACCATATATTTT
TRBJ1-5	once	TRBV7-9	NA	CASSLQGQPQHF	TGTGCCAGCAGTTTGCAGGGTCAGCCCCAGCATTTT
TRBJ2-7	NA	TRBV2	TRBD2	CASSGRGGYEQYF	TGTGCCAGCAGTGGTCGGGGGGGCTACGAGCAGTACTTC
TRBJ2-7	NA	TRBV29-1	TRBD2	CSVVKRGAYEQYF	TGCAGCGTAGTGAAGCGGGGGGCCTACGAGCAGTACTTC
TRBJ2-7	NA	TRBV5-1	TRBD1	CASSLVTGFGEQYF	TGCGCCAGCAGCTTGGTGACAGGGTTCGGCGAGCAGTACTTC
TRBJ2-7	NA	TRBV10-3	TRBD2	CAISGGGGGPYEQYF	TGTGCCATCAGTGGAGGCGGCGGGGGGCCCTACGAGCAGTACTTC
TRBJ1-1	NA	TRBV19	NA	CATAAGDPRNTEAFF	TGTGCCACCGCCGCGGGGGACCCTCGGAACACTGAAGCTTTCTTT
TRBJ1-2	NA	TRBV7-2	TRBD1	CASSPGGRANRAANYGYTF	TGTGCCAGCAGCCCAGGGGGAAGAGCGAACAGGGCAGCTAACTATGGCTACACCTTC
TRBJ1-1	NA	TRBV7-6	NA	CASSSRVLTEAFF	TGTGCCAGCAGCTCGAGGGTCCTCACTGAAGCTTTCTTT
TRBJ2-1	medium-sized	TRBV6-4	TRBD1	CASSEFGDRQFEQFF	TGTGCCAGCAGTGAATTTGGGGACAGACAATTCGAGCAGTTCTTC